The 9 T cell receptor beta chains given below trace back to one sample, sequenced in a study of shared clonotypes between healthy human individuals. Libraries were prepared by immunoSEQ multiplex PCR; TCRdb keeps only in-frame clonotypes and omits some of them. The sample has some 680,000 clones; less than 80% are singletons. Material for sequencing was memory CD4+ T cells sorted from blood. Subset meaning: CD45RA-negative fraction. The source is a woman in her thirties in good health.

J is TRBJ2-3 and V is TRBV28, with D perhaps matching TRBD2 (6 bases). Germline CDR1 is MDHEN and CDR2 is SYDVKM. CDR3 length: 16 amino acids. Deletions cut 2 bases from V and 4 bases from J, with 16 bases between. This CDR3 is CASSLSWRTSPDTQYF. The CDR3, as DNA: TGTGCCAGCAGTTTAAGCTGGCGAACTAGCCCAGATACGCAGTATTTT.

In DNA, the CDR3 is TGTGCCAGCAGTGAACAGGGCCCCTCGAGATACTCTGGAAACACCATATATTTT. Protein: CASSEQGPSRYSGNTIYF. The rearrangement uses TRBV6-1 and TRBJ1-3; possible D gene TRBD1, 5 bases. CDR3 length equals 18 residues. Germline loops: CDR1 MNHNS, CDR2 SASEGT. The ends were cut back, 2 bases at V and 0 bases at J, with 17 bases in the middle.

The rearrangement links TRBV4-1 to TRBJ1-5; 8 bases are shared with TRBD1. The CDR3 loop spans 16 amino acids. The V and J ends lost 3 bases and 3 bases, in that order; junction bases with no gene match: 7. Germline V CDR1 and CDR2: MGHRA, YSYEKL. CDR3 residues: CASSHSDRANNQPQHF. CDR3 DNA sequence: TGCGCCAGCAGCCACTCGGACAGGGCTAACAATCAGCCCCAGCATTTT.

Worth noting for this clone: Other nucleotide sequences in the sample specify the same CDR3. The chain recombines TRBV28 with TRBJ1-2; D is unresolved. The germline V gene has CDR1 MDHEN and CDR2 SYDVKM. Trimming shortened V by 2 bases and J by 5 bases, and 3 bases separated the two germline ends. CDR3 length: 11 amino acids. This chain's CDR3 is CASSLQYGYTF. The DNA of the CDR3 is TGTGCCAGCAGTTTACAATATGGCTACACCTTC.

The CDR3 DNA sequence: TGTGCCAGTAGTATAGTTTGGTCAAACACTGAAGCTTTCTTT. The encoded protein is CASSIVWSNTEAFF. V usage is TRBV19 and J usage is TRBJ1-1; no clear D. Germline CDR1 and CDR2: LNHDA and SQIVND (reference sequence). CDR3 length equals 14 residues. V lost 1 base to trimming and J lost 2 bases, with 8 bases between them.

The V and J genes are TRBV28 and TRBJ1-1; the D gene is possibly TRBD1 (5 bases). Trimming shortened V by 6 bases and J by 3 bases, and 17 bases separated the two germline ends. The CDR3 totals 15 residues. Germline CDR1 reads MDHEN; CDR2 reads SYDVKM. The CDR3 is CASSSPRVGHTEAFF. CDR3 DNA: TGTGCCAGCAGCTCCCCCCGGGTGGGGCACACTGAAGCTTTCTTT. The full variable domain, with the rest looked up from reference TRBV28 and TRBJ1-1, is DVKVTQSSRYLVKRTGEKVFLECVQDMDHENMFWYRQDPGLGLRLIYFSYDVKMKEKGDIPEGYSVSREKKERFSLILESASTNQTSMYLCASSSPRVGHTEAFFGQGTRLTVV.

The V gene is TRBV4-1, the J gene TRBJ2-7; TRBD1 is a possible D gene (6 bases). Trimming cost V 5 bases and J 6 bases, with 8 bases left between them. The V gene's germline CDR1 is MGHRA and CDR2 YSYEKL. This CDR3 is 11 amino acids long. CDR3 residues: CASSSQGEQYF. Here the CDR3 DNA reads TGCGCCAGCAGCTCACAGGGCGAGCAGTACTTC.

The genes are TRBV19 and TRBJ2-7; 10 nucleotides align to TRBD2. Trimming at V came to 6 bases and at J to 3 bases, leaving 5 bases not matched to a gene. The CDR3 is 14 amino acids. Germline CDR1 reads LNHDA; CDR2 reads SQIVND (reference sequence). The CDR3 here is CASSRGLASYEQYF. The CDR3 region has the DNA TGTGCCAGTAGCAGGGGACTAGCGAGCTACGAGCAGTACTTC.

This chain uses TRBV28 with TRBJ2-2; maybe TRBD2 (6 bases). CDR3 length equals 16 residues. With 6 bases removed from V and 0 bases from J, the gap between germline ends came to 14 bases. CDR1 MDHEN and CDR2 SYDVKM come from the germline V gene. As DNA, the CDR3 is TGTGCCAGCAGGGAGGAGGGGTACGCGAACACCGGGGAGCTGTTTTTT. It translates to CASREEGYANTGELFF. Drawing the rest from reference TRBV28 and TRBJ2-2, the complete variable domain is DVKVTQSSRYLVKRTGEKVFLECVQDMDHENMFWYRQDPGLGLRLIYFSYDVKMKEKGDIPEGYSVSREKKERFSLILESASTNQTSMYLCASREEGYANTGELFFGEGSRLTVL.